The rows below give T cell receptor beta chains drawn from one sample of a study of glioma-infiltrating T cells after dendritic cell vaccination. Clones were read by immunoSEQ multiplex PCR, and TCRdb kept only the in-frame ones, dropping some. The sample shows roughly 98,000 clones, 85% to 90% of them seen only once. Source: blood, taken before dendritic cell vaccination. The receptors shown here come from a human donor with glioblastoma. The CDR3 runs from the conserved cysteine through the conserved F or W. A D gene is named only where the DNA matches it firmly. Clone size is not always given. Where it is, it says once, few, many or a class for expanded clones.

J,D,size,length,V,DNA,CDR3
TRBJ2-5,-,once,13,TRBV6-1,TGTGCCAGCAGTGACGGGGGGCGAGAGACCCAGTACTTC,CASSDGGRETQYF
TRBJ2-2,-,-,13,TRBV6-5,TGTGCCAGCAACAACAGGGCCGGGGGGGAGCTGTTTTTT,CASNNRAGGELFF
TRBJ1-1,-,-,16,TRBV19,TGTGCCAGTAGTATGGGTTTGGGGCCCATGAACACTGAAGCTTTCTTT,CASSMGLGPMNTEAFF
TRBJ2-5,TRBD2,-,16,TRBV7-6,TGTGCCAGCAGCGGTATTGGACTAGCGGTCCGAGAGACCCAGTACTTC,CASSGIGLAVRETQYF
TRBJ2-3,-,-,15,TRBV6-6,TGTGCCAGCAGTTACGAGTGGGGGGGGCTAGATACGCAGTATTTT,CASSYEWGGLDTQYF
TRBJ2-2,TRBD1,-,16,TRBV4-1,TGCGCCAGCAGCCAGGGGGGACAGGGGGCGACCGGGGAGCTGTTTTTT,CASSQGGQGATGELFF
TRBJ2-1,TRBD1,once,16,TRBV25-1,TGTGCCAGCAGTGAAAAAAGGACAGGGGTAAGCAATGAGCAGTTCTTC,CASSEKRTGVSNEQFF
TRBJ2-3,TRBD2,-,19,TRBV7-9,TGTGCCAGCAGCTCGAGGGGACTAGCGGGAGAGTGGAGCACAGATACGCAGTATTTT,CASSSRGLAGEWSTDTQYF
TRBJ1-6,-,-,20,TRBV6-1,TGTGCCAGCAGTGAACCTCGAGACGGGAGTTTCGATTCCTATAATTCACCCCTCCACTTT,CASSEPRDGSFDSYNSPLHF
TRBJ2-7,TRBD2,-,15,TRBV7-9,TGTGCCAGCAGCACCCTAGCGGGAGGCGCCTACGAGCAGTACTTC,CASSTLAGGAYEQYF
TRBJ2-7,TRBD1,-,12,TRBV11-2,TGTGCCAGCAGCCTGACAGGGGTCGAGCAGTACTTC,CASSLTGVEQYF
TRBJ1-2,TRBD1,-,16,TRBV5-4,TGTGCCAGCAGCTTGGTGGGTCGAGACAGGGTTGGTGGCTACACCTTC,CASSLVGRDRVGGYTF
TRBJ2-7,TRBD1,-,16,TRBV4-2,TGTGCCAGCAGCCGAGCCCGGGACAGATCGGACTACGAGCAGTACTTC,CASSRARDRSDYEQYF
TRBJ2-7,-,-,14,TRBV5-4,TGTGCCAGCAGCTTGGGGGACAAGCCCTACGAGCAGTACTTC,CASSLGDKPYEQYF
TRBJ2-3,TRBD1,-,17,TRBV5-4,TGTGCCAGCAGCTCAACCGGGACAGGGAGGAGCACAGATACGCAGTATTTT,CASSSTGTGRSTDTQYF
TRBJ1-4,TRBD1,few,16,TRBV4-3,TGCGCCAGCAGCCGAAACAGGGGTTCAACTAATGAAAAACTGTTTTTT,CASSRNRGSTNEKLFF
TRBJ1-2,-,-,13,TRBV11-3,TGTGCCAGCAGCTTAGGGGCAGGCTATGGCTACACCTTC,CASSLGAGYGYTF
TRBJ1-5,TRBD1,-,16,TRBV15,TGTGCCACCAGCCGGGGACAGGGGTGGTACAATCAGCCCCAGCATTTT,CATSRGQGWYNQPQHF
TRBJ1-5,-,-,13,TRBV27,TGTGCCAGCAGTTACTCGGGGAATCAGCCCCAGCATTTT,CASSYSGNQPQHF
TRBJ2-2,TRBD2,-,16,TRBV5-4,TGTGCCAGCTTTCGGAGCGGCGGGAGGCCGGGAGGGGAGCTGTTTTTT,CASFRSGGRPGGELFF
TRBJ2-3,-,-,16,TRBV11-3,TGTGCCAGCAGCTTAAATGGACACTTTAGTTCAGATACGCAGTATTTT,CASSLNGHFSSDTQYF
TRBJ1-2,TRBD1,-,16,TRBV18,TGTGCCAGCTCACCGCCCGGGACAGCGGTCTTCTATGGCTACACCTTC,CASSPPGTAVFYGYTF
TRBJ2-7,TRBD2,-,14,TRBV5-8,TGTGCCAGCAGCATACTAGCGGGAGTTGGCGAGCAGTACTTC,CASSILAGVGEQYF
TRBJ2-1,-,-,14,TRBV9,TGTGCCAGCAGCGCCGGGAGTCCCGGCAATGAGCAGTTCTTC,CASSAGSPGNEQFF